These 11 T cell receptor beta chains were sequenced from one sample in a study of shared clonotypes between healthy human individuals. The protocol was immunoSEQ multiplex PCR, while the TCRdb copy is restricted to in-frame clones and leaves out a portion. The sample holds more than 550,000 clones; roughly two thirds are singletons and the top ten take over 1.5%. Sequenced input: memory CD4+ T cells sorted from blood. Subset specified: CD45RA-negative fraction. The receptors originated from a woman younger than 45 in good health.

This clone came up once. V is TRBV28 and J is TRBJ2-3; 8 bases are a match to TRBD1. V lost 8 bases and J lost 0; bases outside the gene matches: 10. Germline V gene lookup returns CDR1 MDHEN and CDR2 SYDVKM. The CDR3 extends over 16 amino acids. In nucleotides, the CDR3 is TGTGCCAGCCGGGGACAGGCCCTTCCTAGCACAGATACGCAGTATTTT. Its translation is CASRGQALPSTDTQYF. Full variable domain (missing parts from reference TRBV28 and TRBJ2-3): DVKVTQSSRYLVKRTGEKVFLECVQDMDHENMFWYRQDPGLGLRLIYFSYDVKMKEKGDIPEGYSVSREKKERFSLILESASTNQTSMYLCASRGQALPSTDTQYFGPGTRLTVL.

This clone appeared once. The V gene is TRBV5-1, the J gene TRBJ2-6; D is ambiguous. CDR1 is SGHRS, CDR2 YFSETQ, per germline. The CDR3 is made up of 14 amino acids. Trimming took off 4 bases at V and 2 bases at J, with 7 bases between the two ends. The CDR3, as DNA: TGCGCCAGCAGCCCGGCGGCTGGGGCCAACGTCCTGACTTTC. This encodes CASSPAAGANVLTF.

The chain couples TRBV7-6 to TRBJ2-7, with D uncertain. This CDR3 comprises 14 residues. Germline CDR1 is SGHVS and CDR2 is FNYEAQ. V shed 3 bases and J shed 6 bases, with 15 bases lying between them. CDR3 amino acids: CASSFSSVAGEQYF. DNA of the CDR3: TGTGCCAGCAGCTTCTCGTCGGTGGCCGGCGAGCAGTACTTC.

This clone has more than one count but fewer than ten. The chain has TRBV27 and TRBJ1-2; D remains unclear. The V gene lost 2 bases and the J gene lost 6 bases, with 13 bases spanning the gap. The germline V gene has CDR1 MNHEY and CDR2 SMNVEV (reference sequence). This CDR3 region has 14 residues. CDR3 region: CASSLGRNFDGYTF. In DNA, the CDR3 is TGTGCCAGCAGTTTAGGCCGGAACTTCGATGGCTACACCTTC.

V gene TRBV5-1 combines with J gene TRBJ1-1, with D possibly being TRBD1 (6 bases). CDR1 SGHRS and CDR2 YFSETQ come from the germline V gene. The CDR3 is 14 amino acids. Trimming pared 4 bases from V and 3 bases from J, leaving 13 bases between. Written as DNA, the CDR3 is TGCGCCAGCAGCCCGGGGCAGGGGCACACTGAAGCTTTCTTT. This sequence encodes CASSPGQGHTEAFF.

V is TRBV7-3 and J is TRBJ1-3, with TRBD1 identical over 9 bases. This CDR3 region has 18 residues. Trimming removed 5 bases from V and 0 bases from J; junction bases left unmatched: 11. Germline V gene data show CDR1 as SGHTA and CDR2 as FQGTGA. This CDR3 is CASSPNPTGGFSGNTIYF. The CDR3 DNA reads as TGTGCCAGCAGCCCCAACCCGACAGGGGGTTTCTCTGGAAACACCATATATTTT.

The gene calls are TRBV6-4 and TRBJ2-1; D is undetermined. CDR3 length equals 14 residues. The V end was cut by 3 bases, the J end by 10 bases, with 16 bases between. Looked up from germline, CDR1 is MRHNA and CDR2 is SNTAGT. The CDR3 loop reads CASSEVRNSKEQFF. CDR3 coding DNA: TGTGCCAGCAGTGAAGTTAGGAACTCCAAGGAGCAGTTCTTC.

This clone was detected a few times. The chain links TRBV6-5 to TRBJ2-1, with D hard to call. The CDR3 loop spans 13 amino acids. The V gene's germline CDR1 is MNHEY and CDR2 SVGAGI. Trimming removed 2 bases from V and 5 bases from J, with 7 bases in between. In nucleotides, the CDR3 is TGTGCCAGCAGTTACGGTGGCCACAATGAGCAGTTCTTC. Translated, it gives CASSYGGHNEQFF.

The V gene is TRBV7-9, the J gene TRBJ2-7; D unclear. Germline V gene sequence: CDR1 SEHNR, CDR2 FQNEAQ (reference sequence). The CDR3 runs to 12 residues. V dropped 5 bases and J dropped 2 bases, with 7 bases sitting between them. In DNA, the CDR3 is TGTGCCAGCAGCATAGAGACCTACGAGCAGTACTTC. This sequence encodes CASSIETYEQYF.

V gene TRBV11-2 combines with J gene TRBJ2-7, with TRBD2 matching 8 bases. Germline CDR1 reads SGHAT; CDR2 reads FQNNGV. The V segment lost 5 bases and the J segment 6 bases; nucleotides outside the gene matches: 6. This CDR3 is 13 amino acids long. The CDR3 DNA reads TGTGCCAGCAGCATCGGACTAGCTGTCGAGCAGTACTTC. This gives the protein CASSIGLAVEQYF.

This clone has only a few counts. This chain uses TRBV11-2 with TRBJ2-1; 8 nucleotides align to TRBD1. Per the germline V gene, CDR1 is SGHAT and CDR2 is FQNNGV. Losses at the gene ends were 3 bases for V and 7 bases for J; bases not matched to a gene: 8. The CDR3 sequence is 15 residues long. Written as DNA, the CDR3 is TGTGCCAGCAGCTTTGGACAGGGAAGAAGGAATGAGCAGTTCTTC. Amino acid sequence: CASSFGQGRRNEQFF.